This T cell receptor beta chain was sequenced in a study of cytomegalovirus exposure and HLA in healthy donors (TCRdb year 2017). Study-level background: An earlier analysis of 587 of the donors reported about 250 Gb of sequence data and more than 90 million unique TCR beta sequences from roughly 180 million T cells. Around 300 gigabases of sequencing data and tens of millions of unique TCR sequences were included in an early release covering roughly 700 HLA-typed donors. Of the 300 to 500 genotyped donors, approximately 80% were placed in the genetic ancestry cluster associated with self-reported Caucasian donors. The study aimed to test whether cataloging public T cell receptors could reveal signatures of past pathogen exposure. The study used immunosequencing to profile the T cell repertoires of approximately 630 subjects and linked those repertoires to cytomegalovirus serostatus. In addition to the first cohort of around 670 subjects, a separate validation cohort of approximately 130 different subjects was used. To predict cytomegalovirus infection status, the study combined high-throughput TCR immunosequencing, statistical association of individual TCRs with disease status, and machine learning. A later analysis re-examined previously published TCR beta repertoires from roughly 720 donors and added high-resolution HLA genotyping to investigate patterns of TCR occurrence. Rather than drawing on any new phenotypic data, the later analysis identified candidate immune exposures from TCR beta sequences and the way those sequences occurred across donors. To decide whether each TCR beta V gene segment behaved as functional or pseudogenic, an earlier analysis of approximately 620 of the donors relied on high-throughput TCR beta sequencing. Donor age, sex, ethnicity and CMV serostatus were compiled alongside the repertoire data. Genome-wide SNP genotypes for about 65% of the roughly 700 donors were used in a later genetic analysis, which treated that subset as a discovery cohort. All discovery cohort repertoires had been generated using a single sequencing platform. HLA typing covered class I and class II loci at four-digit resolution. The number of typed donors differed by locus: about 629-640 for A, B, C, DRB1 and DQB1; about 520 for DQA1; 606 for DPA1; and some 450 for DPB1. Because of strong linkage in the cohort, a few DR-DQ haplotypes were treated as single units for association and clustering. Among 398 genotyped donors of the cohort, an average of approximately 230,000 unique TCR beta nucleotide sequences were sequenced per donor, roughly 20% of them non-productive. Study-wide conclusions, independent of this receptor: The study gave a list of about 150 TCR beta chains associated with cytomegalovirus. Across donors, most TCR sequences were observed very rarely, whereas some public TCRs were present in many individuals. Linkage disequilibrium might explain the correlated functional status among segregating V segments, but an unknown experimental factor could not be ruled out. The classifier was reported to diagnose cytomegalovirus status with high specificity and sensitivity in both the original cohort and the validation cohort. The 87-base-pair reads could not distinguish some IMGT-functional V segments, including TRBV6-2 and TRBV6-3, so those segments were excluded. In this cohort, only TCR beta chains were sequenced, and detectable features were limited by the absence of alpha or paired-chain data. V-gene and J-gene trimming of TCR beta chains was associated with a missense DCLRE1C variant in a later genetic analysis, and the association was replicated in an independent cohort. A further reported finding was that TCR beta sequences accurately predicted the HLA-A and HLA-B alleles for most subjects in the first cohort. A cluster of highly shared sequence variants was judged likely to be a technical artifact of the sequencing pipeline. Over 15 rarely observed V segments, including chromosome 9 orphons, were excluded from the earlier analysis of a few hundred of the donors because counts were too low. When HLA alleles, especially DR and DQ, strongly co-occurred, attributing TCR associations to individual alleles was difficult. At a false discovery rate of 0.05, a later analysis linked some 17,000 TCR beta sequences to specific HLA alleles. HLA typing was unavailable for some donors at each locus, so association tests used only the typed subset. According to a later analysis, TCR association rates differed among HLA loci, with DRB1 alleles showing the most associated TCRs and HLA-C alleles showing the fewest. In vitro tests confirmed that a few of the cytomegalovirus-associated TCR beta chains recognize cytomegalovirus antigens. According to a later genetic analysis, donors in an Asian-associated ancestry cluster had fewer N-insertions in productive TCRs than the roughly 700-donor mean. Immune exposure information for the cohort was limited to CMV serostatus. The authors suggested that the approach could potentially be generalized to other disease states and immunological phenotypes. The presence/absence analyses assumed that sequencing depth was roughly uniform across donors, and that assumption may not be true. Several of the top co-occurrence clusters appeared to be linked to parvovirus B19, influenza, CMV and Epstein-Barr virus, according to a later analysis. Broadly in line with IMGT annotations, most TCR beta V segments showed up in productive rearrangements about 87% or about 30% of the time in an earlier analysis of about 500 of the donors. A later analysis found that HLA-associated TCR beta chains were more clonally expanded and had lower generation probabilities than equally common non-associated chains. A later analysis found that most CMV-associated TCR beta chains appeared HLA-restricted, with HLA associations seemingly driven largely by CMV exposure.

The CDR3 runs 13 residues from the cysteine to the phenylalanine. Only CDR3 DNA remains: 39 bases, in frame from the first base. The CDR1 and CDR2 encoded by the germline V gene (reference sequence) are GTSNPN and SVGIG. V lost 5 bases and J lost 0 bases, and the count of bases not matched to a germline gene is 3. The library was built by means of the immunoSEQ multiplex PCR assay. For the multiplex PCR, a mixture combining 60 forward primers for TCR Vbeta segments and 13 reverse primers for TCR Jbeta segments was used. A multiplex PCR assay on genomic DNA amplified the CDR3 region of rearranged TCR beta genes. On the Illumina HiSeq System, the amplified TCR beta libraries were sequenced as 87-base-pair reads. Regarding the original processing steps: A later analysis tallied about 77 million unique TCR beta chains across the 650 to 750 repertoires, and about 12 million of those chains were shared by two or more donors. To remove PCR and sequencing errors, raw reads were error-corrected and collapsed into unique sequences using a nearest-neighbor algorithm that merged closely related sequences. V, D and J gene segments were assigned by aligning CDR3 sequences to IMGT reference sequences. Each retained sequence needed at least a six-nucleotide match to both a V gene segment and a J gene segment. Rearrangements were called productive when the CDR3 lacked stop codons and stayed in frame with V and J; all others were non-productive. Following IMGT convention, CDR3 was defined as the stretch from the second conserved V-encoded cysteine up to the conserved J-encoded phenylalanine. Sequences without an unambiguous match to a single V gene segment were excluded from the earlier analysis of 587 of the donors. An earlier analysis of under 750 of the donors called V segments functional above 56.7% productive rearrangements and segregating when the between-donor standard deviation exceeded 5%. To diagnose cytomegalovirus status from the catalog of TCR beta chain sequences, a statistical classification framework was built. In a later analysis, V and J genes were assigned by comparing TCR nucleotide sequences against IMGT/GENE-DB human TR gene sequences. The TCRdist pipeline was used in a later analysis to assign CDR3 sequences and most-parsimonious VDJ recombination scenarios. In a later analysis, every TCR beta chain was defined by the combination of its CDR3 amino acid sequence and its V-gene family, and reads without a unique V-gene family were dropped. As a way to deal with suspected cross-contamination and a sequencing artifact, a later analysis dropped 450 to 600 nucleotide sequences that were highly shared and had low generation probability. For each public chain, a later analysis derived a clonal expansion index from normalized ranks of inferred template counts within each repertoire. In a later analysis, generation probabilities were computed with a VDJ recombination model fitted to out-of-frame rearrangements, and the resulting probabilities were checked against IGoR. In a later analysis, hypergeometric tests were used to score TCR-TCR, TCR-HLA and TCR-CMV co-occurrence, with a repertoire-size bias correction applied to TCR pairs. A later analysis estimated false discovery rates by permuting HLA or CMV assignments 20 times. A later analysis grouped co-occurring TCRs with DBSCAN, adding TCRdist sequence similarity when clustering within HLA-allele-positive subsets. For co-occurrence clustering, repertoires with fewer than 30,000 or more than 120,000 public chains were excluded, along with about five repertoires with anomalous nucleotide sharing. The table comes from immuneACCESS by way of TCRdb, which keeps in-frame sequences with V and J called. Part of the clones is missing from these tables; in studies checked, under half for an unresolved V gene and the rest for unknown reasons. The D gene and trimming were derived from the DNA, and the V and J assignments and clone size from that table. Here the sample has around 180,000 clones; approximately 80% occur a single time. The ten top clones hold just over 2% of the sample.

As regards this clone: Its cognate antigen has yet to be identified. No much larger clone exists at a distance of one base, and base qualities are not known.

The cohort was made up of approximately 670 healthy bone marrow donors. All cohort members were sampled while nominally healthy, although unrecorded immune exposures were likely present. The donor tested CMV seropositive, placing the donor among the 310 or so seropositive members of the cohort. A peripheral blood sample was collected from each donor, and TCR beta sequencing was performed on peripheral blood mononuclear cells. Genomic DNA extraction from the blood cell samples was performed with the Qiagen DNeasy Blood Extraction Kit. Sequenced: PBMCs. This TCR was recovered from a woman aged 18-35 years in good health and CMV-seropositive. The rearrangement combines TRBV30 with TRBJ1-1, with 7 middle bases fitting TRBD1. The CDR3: CAWAGTVNTEAFF. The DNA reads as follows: TGTGCCTGGGCCGGGACAGTGAACACTGAAGCTTTCTTT.